The entry below gives a single TCR beta chain sequence along with its context. The data are from a study of blood T cell repertoires in COVID-19. Sequencing was performed with immunoSEQ multiplex PCR; in TCRdb, only in-frame clones are kept and a portion is missing. This sample yields hundreds of thousands of clones, of which about four fifths are seen a single time; about 5% belongs to the top ten. CDR3 size: 14 residues. CDR1 is MNHEY and CDR2 is SMNVEV in the germline V gene (reference sequence). V lost 3 bases and J lost 1, with 9 bases in between. The J gene is TRBJ1-1, the V gene TRBV27; D not certain. Material for sequencing was PBMCs or T cells enriched from blood (not recorded which). This TCR was recovered from a man between 35 and 55 years old who had been exposed to COVID-19. The CDR3 loop reads CASSFVGGNTEAFF. CDR3 bases: TGTGCCAGCAGTTTTGTCGGCGGGAACACTGAAGCTTTCTTT.